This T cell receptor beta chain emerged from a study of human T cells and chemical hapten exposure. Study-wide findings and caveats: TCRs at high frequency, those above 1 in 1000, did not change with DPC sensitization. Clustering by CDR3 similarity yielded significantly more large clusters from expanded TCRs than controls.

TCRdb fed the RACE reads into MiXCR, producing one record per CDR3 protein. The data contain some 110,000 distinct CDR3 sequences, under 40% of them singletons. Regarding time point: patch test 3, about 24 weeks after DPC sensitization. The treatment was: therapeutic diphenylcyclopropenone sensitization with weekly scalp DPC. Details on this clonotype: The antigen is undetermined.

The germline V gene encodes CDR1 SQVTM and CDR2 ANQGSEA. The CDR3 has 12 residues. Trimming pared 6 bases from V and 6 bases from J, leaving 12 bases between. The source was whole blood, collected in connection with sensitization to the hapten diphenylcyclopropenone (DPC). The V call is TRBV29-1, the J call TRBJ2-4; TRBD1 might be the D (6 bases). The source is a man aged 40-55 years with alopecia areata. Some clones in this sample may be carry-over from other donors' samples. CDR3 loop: CSVKDRRNIQYF. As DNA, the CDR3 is TGCAGCGTGAAGGACAGACGAAACATTCAGTACTTC. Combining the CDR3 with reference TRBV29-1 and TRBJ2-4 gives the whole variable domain SAVISQKPSRDICQRGTSLTIQCQVDSQVTMMFWYRQQPGQSLTLIATANQGSEATYESGFVIDKFPISRPNLTFSTLTVSNMSPEDSSIYLCSVKDRRNIQYFGAGTRLSVL.